What follows is one T cell receptor beta chain and its context. Its specificity is unknown. Through a sample-barcoded 5' primer and a J-beta primer mix, a second PCR was run for roughly 6 to 11 cycles. TCRdb ran MiXCR on the 5' RACE reads and lists one entry per CDR3 protein. The data contain more than 800,000 distinct CDR3 sequences, less than 35% of them singletons. This CDR3 has 14 residues. The V end lost 0 bases, the J end lost 4 bases, and 12 bases lay between the germline ends. Germline assignment: CDR1 DFQATT and CDR2 SNEGSKA (reference sequence). The data were obtained in a study of blood T cells in healthy people across ages. Study-level findings and limits: It was held that the diversity estimates obtained from one million T cells were underestimates.

The chain uses TRBV20-1 and TRBJ1-2; D possibly corresponds to TRBD1 (6 bases). The receptor was derived from a woman of 80 years or more in good health. The specimen sequenced was blood. CDR3 bases: TGCAGTGCTAGAGATGACGGGGGGCCCTATGGCTACACCTTC. It yields the protein CSARDDGGPYGYTF.